The clone carrying this T cell receptor (beta chain) has a handful of counts. The antigen is unknown. Additional DNA sequences in this sample encode the identical CDR3. The sample belongs to a study of lymphopenia after photon versus proton radiotherapy. Measured with immunoSEQ multiplex PCR; TCRdb has only the in-frame clones, and not every one. The sample has tens of thousands of clones, around 86% seen once; the top ten hold less than 2.5%. Notes on the study in general: Better survival with proton therapy was suggested as possible, not demonstrated. Post-nadir TCR diversity decline inversely tracked overall survival among those who died.

Germline assignment: CDR1 KGHSH and CDR2 LQKENI. V lost 4 bases and J lost 5; bases outside the gene matches: 7. This CDR3 is 15 amino acids long. The chain joins TRBV18 to TRBJ2-2; TRBD1 agrees at 7 bases. The sample consisted of peripheral blood, taken from a patient treated with photon-based radiotherapy. The receptor was derived from a man aged 40-55 years with gastric cancer. CDR3 sequence: CASSLRTGDTGELFF. CDR3 DNA sequence: TGTGCCAGCTCACTCCGGACAGGAGATACCGGGGAGCTGTTTTTT.